This T cell receptor (beta chain) was recovered during a study of cytomegalovirus exposure and HLA in healthy donors. Sequencing was performed with immunoSEQ multiplex PCR; in TCRdb, only in-frame clones are kept and a portion is missing. The repertoire holds around 190,000 clones, 85% seen once, with more than 15% in the top ten. The V gene lost 3 bases and the J gene lost 5 bases, with 10 bases spanning the gap. The CDR3 has 14 amino acids. Per the germline V gene, CDR1 is LNHNV and CDR2 is YYDKDF (reference sequence). The V gene is TRBV15, the J gene TRBJ2-2, with D hard to call. The specimen was PBMCs. This TCR derives from a man between 18 and 29 years old in good health and CMV-seropositive. The CDR3 sequence: CATSSPEDTGELFF. DNA of the CDR3: TGTGCCACCAGCAGCCCAGAGGATACCGGGGAGCTGTTTTTT.